This T cell receptor beta chain appears in the sequencing data of a study of blood T cell repertoires in COVID-19. On the study more broadly: COVID-19 samples collected from the United States, Italy and Spain covered acute and convalescent phases. PBMCs, B-cell-depleted T cells, or T cells provided the cDNA or gDNA that made up the material.

The germline CDR1 and CDR2 sequences are SGHTA and FQGNSA. Trimming took 0 bases from V and 6 from J; bases not matched to a gene: 4. This CDR3 comprises 15 residues. In the authors' methods: Reference gene primers were amplified, and this amplification served to estimate nucleated cell counts. Method: immunoSEQ multiplex PCR; TCRdb's copy keeps in-frame clones and lacks some. V, J and clone size reflect that table, while D and trimming were determined from the DNA. This repertoire shows about 120,000 clones, approximately 65% found once; its top ten account for 6.5% to 8.5%. This clone was seen a handful of times.

The rearrangement joins TRBV7-2 to TRBJ1-1; 10 nucleotides align to TRBD1. This receptor was taken from a woman aged 55 to 70 with acute or convalescent COVID-19. Specimen: peripheral blood. The CDR3 protein is CASSLAGTGVAEAFF. As DNA, the CDR3 is TGTGCCAGCAGCTTAGCGGGGACAGGGGTCGCTGAAGCTTTCTTT.